This is a list of T cell receptor beta chains from one sample in a study of OX40 agonist ivuxolimab in advanced cancers. The assay was immunoSEQ multiplex PCR, and TCRdb's table has in-frame clones only and misses some. The sample carries about 66,000 clones, 86% recorded once. The sample in question was CD4+ or CD8+ T cells sorted from blood, obtained in a trial of the OX40 agonist ivuxolimab. The source is an adult with an advanced solid tumor such as melanoma, head and neck, liver or kidney cancer. The CDR3 runs from the conserved cysteine through the conserved F or W. D genes are given only for firm matches. Size values are once, few and many counts, or a class for expanded clones, and some rows have none.

TRBJ2-1 TRBD1 TRBV15 NA TGTGCCACCAGCAGAGATACAGGGGGAGTGGGCAATGAGCAGTTCTTC CATSRDTGGVGNEQFF
TRBJ1-1 NA TRBV7-9 NA TGTGCCAGCAGCTTGGACAGGAACACTGAAGCTTTCTTT CASSLDRNTEAFF
TRBJ1-2 NA TRBV9 NA TGTGCCAGCAGCGCTACCCCGGCGGGGACCGTTGGCTACACCTTC CASSATPAGTVGYTF
TRBJ1-5 NA TRBV6-6 NA TGTGCCAGCAGGGCGACCAACAATCAGCCCCAGCATTTT CASRATNNQPQHF
TRBJ2-7 NA TRBV7-8 NA TGTGCCAGCAGCAAGGTGAACTACGAGCAGTACTTC CASSKVNYEQYF
TRBJ1-6 NA TRBV28 once TGTGCCAGCAGTAGCGAGAGTAAGGGCAATCGAGTTCGGTCACCCCTCCACTTT CASSSESKGNRVRSPLHF
TRBJ2-1 TRBD2 TRBV9 NA TGTGCCAGCAGCGTATCCGCCCGGGGGGATGAGCAGTTCTTC CASSVSARGDEQFF
TRBJ1-2 NA TRBV5-4 NA TGTGCCAGCAGCAGGACCCTACAGGAAAACTATGGCTACACCTTC CASSRTLQENYGYTF
TRBJ1-6 NA TRBV5-4 NA TGTGCCAGCAGAGATCCGGGACGGAGTAATTCACCCCTCCACTTT CASRDPGRSNSPLHF
TRBJ1-5 TRBD1 TRBV4-3 NA TGCGCCAGCAGCCAACAACAGGGGAATAATCAGCCCCAGCATTTT CASSQQQGNNQPQHF
TRBJ1-5 NA TRBV5-6 few TGTGCCAGCACCTACCAGGGTAACCTAAATCAGCCCCAGCATTTT CASTYQGNLNQPQHF
TRBJ2-5 TRBD2 TRBV4-1 once TGCGCCAGCAGCCTAGGACTAGGAGGCTTGGAAGAGACCCAGTACTTC CASSLGLGGLEETQYF
TRBJ2-7 TRBD1 TRBV2 NA TGTGCCAGCCGGTTGCCCGGACAGGGGAGAGTGGGCGAGCAGTACTTC CASRLPGQGRVGEQYF
TRBJ1-6 NA TRBV5-6 NA TGTGCCAGCAGCTTGGTGGGGGAAGACTATAATTCACCCCTCCACTTT CASSLVGEDYNSPLHF
TRBJ1-3 NA TRBV5-8 NA TGTGCCAGCAGCTGGAGCTCTGGAAACACCATATATTTT CASSWSSGNTIYF
TRBJ2-2 TRBD1 TRBV7-9 NA TGTGCCAGCAGCATCGGACAGGGGTCCGGGGAGCTGTTTTTT CASSIGQGSGELFF
TRBJ2-5 NA TRBV5-4 NA TGTGCCAGCAGCTCCGCTAGCGACCAAGAGACCCAGTACTTC CASSSASDQETQYF
TRBJ1-1 NA TRBV6-1 NA TGTGCCAGCAGACCGGGCCTGAACACTGAAGCTTTCTTT CASRPGLNTEAFF
TRBJ1-2 NA TRBV9 NA TGTGCCAGCAGCACCCAGACAGTTAACTATGGCTACACCTTC CASSTQTVNYGYTF
TRBJ2-3 NA TRBV6-5 NA TGTGCCAGCAGTTCTGGCGGCACAGATACGCAGTATTTT CASSSGGTDTQYF
TRBJ1-1 NA TRBV7-8 NA TGTGCCAGCAGCTTAGGTCTGGACCTAGAAGCTTTCTTT CASSLGLDLEAFF
TRBJ2-7 TRBD1 TRBV7-2 NA TGTGCCAGCAGCTCCACCGGGACAGGGATCGAGCAGTACTTC CASSSTGTGIEQYF
TRBJ1-5 NA TRBV18 NA TGTGCCAGCTCACTTCAGGGAAAATATCAGCCCCAGCATTTT CASSLQGKYQPQHF
TRBJ1-3 NA TRBV18 NA TGTGCCACTCGAAGCTCTGGAAACACCATATATTTT CATRSSGNTIYF
TRBJ2-1 TRBD2 TRBV28 NA TGTGCCAGCAGCTACCACGGGGGGGGCTACAATGAGCAGTTCTTC CASSYHGGGYNEQFF
TRBJ1-3 NA TRBV30 NA TGTGCCTGGAGTGGTGCACCCTCTGGAAACACCATATATTTT CAWSGAPSGNTIYF
TRBJ2-7 NA TRBV11-3 NA TGTGCCAGCAGCTTTTATAGGAGCTCCTACGAGCAGTACTTC CASSFYRSSYEQYF
TRBJ2-7 NA TRBV15 NA TGTGCCACCAGCAGAGATCTGCCCTACGAGCAGTACTTC CATSRDLPYEQYF
TRBJ1-2 NA TRBV28 NA TGTGCCAGCAGTGTAGCGCGCCGGGGGAAGGGTGGCTACACCTTC CASSVARRGKGGYTF
TRBJ1-6 NA TRBV7-9 NA TGTGCCAGCAGCTTACAGGGGTATTCACCCCTCCACTTT CASSLQGYSPLHF
TRBJ1-1 TRBD1 TRBV6-5 few TGTGCCAGCAGTTACAGGGACAGCGCTGGCACTGAAGCTTTCTTT CASSYRDSAGTEAFF
TRBJ1-5 NA TRBV19 NA TGTGCCAGTAGTATGAGTATGGACCAGCCCCAGCATTTT CASSMSMDQPQHF
TRBJ1-6 NA TRBV5-4 NA TGTGCCAGCAGCTTGGACAGCCCGTCCTATAATTCACCCCTCCACTTT CASSLDSPSYNSPLHF
TRBJ1-5 NA TRBV7-6 once TGTGCCAGCAGCCCTTCCGACAGTCAGCCCCAGCATTTT CASSPSDSQPQHF
TRBJ2-5 TRBD2 TRBV4-3 NA TGCGCCAGCAGCCAAGATTTTCAGCGGGGGCAAGAGACCCAGTACTTC CASSQDFQRGQETQYF
TRBJ2-2 NA TRBV5-5 few TGTGCCAGCAGCTTGGGCGTTCGACTGTCCGACAGCGGGGAGCTGTTTTTT CASSLGVRLSDSGELFF